This T cell receptor beta chain was profiled in a study of regulatory T cells in long-lasting Graves disease. This clonotype has a handful of counts. What it binds is not known. CDR3 regions were amplified by Arm-PCR using iRepertoire HTBI primers to build TCR beta libraries. MiXCR was run by TCRdb on the multiplex PCR reads, yielding one entry per CDR3 protein. This repertoire shows approximately 500,000 distinct CDR3 sequences, about a fifth found once; its top ten account for roughly 7.1%. The V gene's germline CDR1 is SEHNR and CDR2 FQNEAQ (reference sequence). CDR3 length equals 14 residues. V was clipped by 3 bases and J by 5 bases; unmatched bases: 5. General study results and limits: The analysis examined peripheral blood only and excluded thyroid tissue. A greater number of public clonotypes (roughly 2,800) was shared by persistent patients than by new patients (approximately 910). Sample size, which was small, may have reduced accuracy. Segments TRBV28, TRBJ1-2 and TRBJ2-5 showed preferential usage in persistent disease.

Stated time point: persistent/refractory GD, antithyroid drugs over 5 years with positive TRAb. Preparation of the TCR library used RNA extracted from PBMCs. This receptor was obtained from a female donor with Graves disease. The rearrangement uses TRBV7-9 and TRBJ2-7; TRBD2 agrees at 9 bases. The sample in question was peripheral blood mononuclear cells (PBMCs), obtained when the disease was refractory, from a patient treated with antithyroid drugs. The CDR3 DNA reads as TGTGCCAGCAGCTTCCTAGCGGGGTGGGACGAGCAGTACTTC. It translates to CASSFLAGWDEQYF.